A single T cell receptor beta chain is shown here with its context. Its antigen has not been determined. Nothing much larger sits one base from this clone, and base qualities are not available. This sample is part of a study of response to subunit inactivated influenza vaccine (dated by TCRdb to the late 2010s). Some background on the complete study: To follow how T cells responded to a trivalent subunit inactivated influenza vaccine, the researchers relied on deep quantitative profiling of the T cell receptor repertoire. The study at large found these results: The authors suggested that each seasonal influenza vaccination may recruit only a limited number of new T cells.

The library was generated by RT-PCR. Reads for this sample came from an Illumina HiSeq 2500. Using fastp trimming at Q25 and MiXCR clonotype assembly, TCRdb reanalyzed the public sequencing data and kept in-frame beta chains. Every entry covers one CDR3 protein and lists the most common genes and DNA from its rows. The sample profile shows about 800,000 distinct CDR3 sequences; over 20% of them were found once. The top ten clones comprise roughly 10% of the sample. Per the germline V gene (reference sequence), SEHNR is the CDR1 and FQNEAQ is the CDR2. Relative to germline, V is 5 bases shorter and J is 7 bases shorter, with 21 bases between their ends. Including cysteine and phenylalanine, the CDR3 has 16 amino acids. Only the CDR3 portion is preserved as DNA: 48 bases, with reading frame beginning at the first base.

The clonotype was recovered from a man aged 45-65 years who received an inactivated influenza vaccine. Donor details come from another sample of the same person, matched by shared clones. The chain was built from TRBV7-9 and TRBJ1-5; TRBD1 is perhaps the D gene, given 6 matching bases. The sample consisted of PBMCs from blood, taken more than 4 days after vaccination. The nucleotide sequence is TGTGCCAGCAGCCATACGGGCCAGGGGCAGATGCAGCCCCAGCATTTT. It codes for CASSHTGQGQMQPQHF.